This TCR beta chain was recovered during a study of T cells in Graves' hyperthyroidism and ophthalmopathy. Study-level results: Ophthalmopathy cases were set apart from stable hyperthyroidism by a 13 V-J model. Ophthalmopathy was model-predicted a median about 6.7 months pre-onset. Blood samples included most of the expanded thyroid clonotypes exceeding 0.001.

On this clonotype itself: The antigen is not known.

Germline CDR1 reads SNHLY; CDR2 reads FYNNEI. With 6 bases removed from V and 5 bases from J, the gap between germline ends came to 12 bases. This CDR3 has 13 amino acids. RNA transcripts were the template for amplifying TCR beta CDR3 regions. Initially, a first-round RT-PCR of the TCR CDR3 employed the HTBI primer set. TCRdb re-derived calls from the multiplex PCR reads in MiXCR, one entry per CDR3 protein. The repertoire has fewer than 450,000 distinct CDR3 sequences, over 12% of them found once; the top ten carry roughly 19%. 10 ml of fresh peripheral blood supplied the PBMCs. The TCR comes from a woman aged 55-70 years with Graves' ophthalmopathy. The sample consisted of blood. The rearrangement uses TRBV2 and TRBJ2-3, with D unresolved. The CDR3 sequence: CASRRDSGDTQYF. CDR3 coding DNA: TGTGCCAGCAGACGAGACTCCGGAGATACGCAGTATTTT. Variable domain in full (rest from reference TRBV2 and TRBJ2-3): EPEVTQTPSHQVTQMGQEVILRCVPISNHLYFYWYRQILGQKVEFLVSFYNNEISEKSEIFDDQFSVERPDGSNFTLKIRSTKLEDSAMYFCASRRDSGDTQYFGPGTRLTVL.